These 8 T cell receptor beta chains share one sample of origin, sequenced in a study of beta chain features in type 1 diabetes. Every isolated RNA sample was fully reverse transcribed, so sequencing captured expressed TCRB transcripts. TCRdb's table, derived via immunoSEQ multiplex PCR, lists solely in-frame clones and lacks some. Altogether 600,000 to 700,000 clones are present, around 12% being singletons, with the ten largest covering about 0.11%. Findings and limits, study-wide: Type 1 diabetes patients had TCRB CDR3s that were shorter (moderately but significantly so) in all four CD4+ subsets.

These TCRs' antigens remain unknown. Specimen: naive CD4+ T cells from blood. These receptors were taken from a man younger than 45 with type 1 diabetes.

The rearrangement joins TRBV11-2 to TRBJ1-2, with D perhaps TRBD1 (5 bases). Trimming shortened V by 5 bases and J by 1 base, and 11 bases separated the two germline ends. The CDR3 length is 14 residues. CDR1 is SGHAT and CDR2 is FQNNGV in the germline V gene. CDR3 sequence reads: CASSPGLDNYGYTF. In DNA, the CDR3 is TGTGCCAGCAGCCCGGGACTCGATAACTATGGCTACACCTTC.

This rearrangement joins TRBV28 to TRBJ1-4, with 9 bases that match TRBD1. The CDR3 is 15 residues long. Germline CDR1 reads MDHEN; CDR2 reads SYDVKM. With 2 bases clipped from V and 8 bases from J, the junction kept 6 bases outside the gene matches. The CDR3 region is CASSLHGTGNEKLFF. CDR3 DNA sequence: TGTGCCAGCAGTTTACACGGGACAGGGAACGAAAAACTGTTTTTT.

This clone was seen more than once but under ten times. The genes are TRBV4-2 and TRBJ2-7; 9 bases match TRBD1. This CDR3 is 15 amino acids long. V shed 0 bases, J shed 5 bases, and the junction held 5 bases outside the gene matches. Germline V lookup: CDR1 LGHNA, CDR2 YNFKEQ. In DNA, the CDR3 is TGTGCCAGCAGCCAAGAAAGACAGGGGGGCCACGAGCAGTACTTC. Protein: CASSQERQGGHEQYF.

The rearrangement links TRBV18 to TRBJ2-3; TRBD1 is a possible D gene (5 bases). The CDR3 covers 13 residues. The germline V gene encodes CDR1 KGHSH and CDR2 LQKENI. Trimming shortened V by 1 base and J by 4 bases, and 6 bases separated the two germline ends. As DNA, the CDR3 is TGTGCCAGCTCACCACGGGGCCCAGATACGCAGTATTTT. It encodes CASSPRGPDTQYF. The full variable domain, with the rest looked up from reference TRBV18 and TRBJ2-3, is NAGVMQNPRHLVRRRGQEARLRCSPMKGHSHVYWYRQLPEEGLKFMVYLQKENIIDESGMPKERFSAEFPKEGPSILRIQQVVRGDSAAYFCASSPRGPDTQYFGPGTRLTVL.

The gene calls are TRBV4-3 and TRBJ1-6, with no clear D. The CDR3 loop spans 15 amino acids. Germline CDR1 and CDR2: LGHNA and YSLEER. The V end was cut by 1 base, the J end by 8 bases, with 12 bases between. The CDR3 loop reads CASSQVVRPDSPLHF. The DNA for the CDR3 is TGCGCCAGCAGCCAAGTTGTCAGACCGGATTCACCCCTCCACTTT.

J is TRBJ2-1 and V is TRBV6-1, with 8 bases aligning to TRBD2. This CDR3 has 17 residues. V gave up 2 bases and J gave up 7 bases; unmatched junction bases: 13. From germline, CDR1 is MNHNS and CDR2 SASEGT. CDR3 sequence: CASSERVLAVLGNEQFF. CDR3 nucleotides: TGTGCCAGCAGTGAAAGGGTACTAGCGGTCCTTGGGAATGAGCAGTTCTTC.

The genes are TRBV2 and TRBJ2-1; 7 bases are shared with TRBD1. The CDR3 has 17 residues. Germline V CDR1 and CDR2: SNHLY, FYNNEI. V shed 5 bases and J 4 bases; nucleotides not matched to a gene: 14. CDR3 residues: CASSNRDSAPRYNEQFF. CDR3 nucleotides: TGTGCCAGCAGTAACCGGGACAGCGCTCCGAGGTACAATGAGCAGTTCTTC.

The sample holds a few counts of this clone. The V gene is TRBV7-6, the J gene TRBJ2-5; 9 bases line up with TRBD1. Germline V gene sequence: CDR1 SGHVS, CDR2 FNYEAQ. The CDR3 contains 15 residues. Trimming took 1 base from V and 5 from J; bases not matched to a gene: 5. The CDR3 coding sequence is TGTGCCAGCAGCTTAGAGGGGACAGGGCCCGAGACCCAGTACTTC. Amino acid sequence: CASSLEGTGPETQYF.